This T cell receptor (beta chain) comes out of a study of T-cell memory formation after mild COVID-19. Study-wide points: For contracting clones, CD4+ ones sat mainly in CM and EM, CD8+ in EMRA. Memory cells collected pre-infection included some clones that later responded, suggesting cross-reactive memory joined.

Turning to this clonotype: The antigen is unknown.

Trimming pared 5 bases from V and 1 base from J, leaving 17 bases between. CDR3 length equals 16 residues. TCR alpha and TCR beta cDNA libraries carrying sample barcodes and UMIs came from 5'RACE with constant-segment primers. TCRdb itself ran the 5' RACE reads through MiXCR, one entry per CDR3 protein. The sample records about 440,000 distinct CDR3 sequences, around 19% being singletons. The chain employs TRBV12-3 or TRBV12-4 and TRBJ1-1, with D possibly matching TRBD1 (5 bases). The sample consisted of PBMCs or a T cell subset sorted from them (not recorded which). The sequence was obtained from an adult woman who had mild COVID-19 (a few samples of this study predate the infection). Cell type and time point are not known. CDR3 in DNA: TGTGCCAGCAGTCGAGACGCCTGGGGGGGGAACACTGAAGCTTTCTTT. It is translated as CASSRDAWGGNTEAFF.